The T cell receptor (beta chain) described here comes from a study of cytomegalovirus exposure and HLA in healthy donors. Study-wide results and limits: The investigators catalogued 150 to 200 TCR beta chains as cytomegalovirus-associated. Excluded: some indistinguishable V segments such as TRBV6-2 and TRBV6-3.

PCR used 60 Vbeta primers and 13 Jbeta primers. Clones were sequenced by immunoSEQ multiplex PCR, and TCRdb holds only the in-frame ones, with some missing. Recorded for this sample: approximately 110,000 clones. CDR1 is DFQATT and CDR2 is SNEGSKA in the germline V gene (reference sequence). The CDR3 length is 11 residues. V was clipped by 3 bases and J by 15 bases; unmatched bases: 8. Details on this clone: Its antigen is undetermined.

Donors in the study were healthy people who gave bone marrow. J is TRBJ2-1 and V is TRBV20-1, with 7 bases identical to TRBD2. This sequence originates from a man under 40 in good health and CMV-seronegative. What was sequenced was PBMCs. The CDR3 loop is CSASAGLGGFF. Here the CDR3 DNA reads TGCAGTGCTAGCGCCGGACTAGGAGGGTTCTTC.